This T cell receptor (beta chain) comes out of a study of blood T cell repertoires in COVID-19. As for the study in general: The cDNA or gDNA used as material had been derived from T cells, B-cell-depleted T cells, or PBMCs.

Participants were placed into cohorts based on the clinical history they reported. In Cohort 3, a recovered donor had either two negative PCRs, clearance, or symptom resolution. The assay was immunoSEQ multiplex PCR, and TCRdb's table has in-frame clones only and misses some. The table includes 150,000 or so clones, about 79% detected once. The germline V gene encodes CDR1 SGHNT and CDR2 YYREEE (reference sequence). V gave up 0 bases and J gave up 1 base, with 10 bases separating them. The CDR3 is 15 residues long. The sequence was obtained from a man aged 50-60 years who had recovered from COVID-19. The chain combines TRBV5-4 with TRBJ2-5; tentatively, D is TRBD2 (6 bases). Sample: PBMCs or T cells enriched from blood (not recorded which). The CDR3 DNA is TGTGCCAGCAGCTTGGTGGGGAGGCGCCAAGAGACCCAGTACTTC. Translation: CASSLVGRRQETQYF.